This TCR beta chain originates from a study of T cell repertoires in cytomegalovirus infection. MiXCR, applied by TCRdb to the reads, yields one record per CDR3 protein. The sample lists tens of thousands of distinct CDR3 sequences, roughly 40% occurring once. Germline V gene data show CDR1 as MNHEY and CDR2 as SMNVEV (reference sequence). V was pared by 8 bases and J by 4 bases, with 7 bases of the junction left unmatched. The CDR3 contains 14 residues. This clonotype was detected only a few times. The antigen remains undetermined. This TCR came from a human donor in good health (CMV status not recorded). Some clones in this sample may be carry-over from other donors' samples. V gene TRBV27 combines with J gene TRBJ2-5; TRBD1 agrees at 10 bases. Sequencing used CD8+ T cells from cultured PBMCs, obtained from culture after CMV antigen stimulation. CDR3: CASSGQGEGETQYF. The CDR3 nucleotides read TGTGCCAGCTCCGGACAGGGGGAAGGAGAGACCCAGTACTTC.